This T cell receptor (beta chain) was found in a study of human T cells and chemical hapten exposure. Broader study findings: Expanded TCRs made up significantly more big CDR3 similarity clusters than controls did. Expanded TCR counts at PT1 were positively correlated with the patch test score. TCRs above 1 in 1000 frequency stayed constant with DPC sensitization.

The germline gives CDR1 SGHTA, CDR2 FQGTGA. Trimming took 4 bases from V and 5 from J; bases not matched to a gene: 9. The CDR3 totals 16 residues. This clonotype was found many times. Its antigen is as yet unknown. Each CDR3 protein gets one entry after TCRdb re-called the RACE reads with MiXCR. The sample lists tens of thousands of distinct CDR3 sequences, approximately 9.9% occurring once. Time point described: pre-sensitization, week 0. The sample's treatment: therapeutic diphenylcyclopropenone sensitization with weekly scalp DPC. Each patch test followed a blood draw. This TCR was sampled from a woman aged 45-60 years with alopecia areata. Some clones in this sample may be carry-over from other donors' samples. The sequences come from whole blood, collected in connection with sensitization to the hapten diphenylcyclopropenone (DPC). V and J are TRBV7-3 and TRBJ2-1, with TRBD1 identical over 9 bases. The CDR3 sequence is CASSSTTTGGHNEQFF. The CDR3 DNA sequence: TGTGCCAGCAGCTCAACCACGACAGGGGGACACAATGAGCAGTTCTTC.